Ten or more counts support the clone carrying this T cell receptor beta chain. The sample comes from a study of T cells after yellow fever vaccination. TCR cDNA was made by 5'RACE template switching, adding a universal primer site and UMIs. One entry per CDR3 protein results from TCRdb running MiXCR on the 5' RACE reads. The repertoire holds some 150,000 distinct CDR3 sequences, with about 7% as singletons. The CDR3 is 20 residues long. Germline CDR1 is LGHNA and CDR2 is YNFKEQ. The V and J ends lost 4 bases and 3 bases, in that order; junction bases with no gene match: 20. This sequence was found in a man between 25 and 39 years old who received the YFV17D yellow fever vaccine. V gene TRBV4-2 combines with J gene TRBJ2-3, with TRBD2 matching 9 bases. The sequencing used CD4+ T cells sorted from PBMCs, collected 10 days after the yellow fever booster vaccination. The CDR3 DNA reads TGTGCCAGCAGCCCCCGTCCTAGCGGGAAACGTTTACGGGTGACAGATACGCAGTATTTT. Its translation: CASSPRPSGKRLRVTDTQYF.